The next 30 T cell receptor beta chains were all read from a single sample in a study of blood T cells in healthy people across ages. Then a second PCR, running about 7 to 11 cycles, was carried out with a sample-barcoded 5' primer and a J-beta primer mix. One entry per CDR3 protein, called by TCRdb with MiXCR from the 5' RACE reads. This sample has around 800,000 distinct CDR3 sequences; under 80% occur once, and the top ten carry about a quarter. Sequencing used blood. The receptors originated from a young man in good health.

This clonotype was observed a few times. The V and J genes are TRBV7-2 and TRBJ2-3; D is perhaps TRBD1 or TRBD2 (5 bases each). The CDR3 is made up of 15 amino acids. The V end was cut by 5 bases, the J end by 1 base, with 13 bases between. Germline V gives CDR1 SGHTA, CDR2 FQGNSA. In DNA form, the CDR3 reads TGTGCCAGCAGCCGCCCGGGGCTAGGCACAGATACGCAGTATTTT. Amino acid sequence: CASSRPGLGTDTQYF.

This clonotype was seen a single time. This chain uses TRBV4-2 with TRBJ2-7; D remains unclear. This CDR3 contains 16 residues. Trimming left V 0 bases short and J 0 bases short, with 12 bases between. CDR1 and CDR2 from the germline V gene are LGHNA and YNFKEQ. As DNA, the CDR3 is TGTGCCAGCAGCCAAGATTCCGCGGATAGCTCCTACGAGCAGTACTTC. Its protein product is CASSQDSADSSYEQYF.

This chain uses TRBV15 with TRBJ2-7, with 10 bases lining up with TRBD1. This CDR3 has 16 residues. Per the germline V gene, CDR1 is LNHNV and CDR2 is YYDKDF (reference sequence). V shed 1 base, J shed 3 bases, and the junction held 6 bases outside the gene matches. The chain's CDR3 is CATSRAATGGGYEQYF. The CDR3 nucleotides are TGTGCCACCAGCAGAGCCGCGACAGGGGGCGGCTACGAGCAGTACTTC.

The V gene is TRBV20-1, the J gene TRBJ2-1; D ambiguous. The germline CDR1 and CDR2 sequences are DFQATT and SNEGSKA (reference sequence). With 6 bases removed from V and 1 base from J, the gap between germline ends came to 13 bases. The CDR3 length is 14 residues. CDR3 sequence reads: CSAPMITSYNEQFF. In DNA form, the CDR3 reads TGCAGTGCCCCAATGATTACTTCCTACAATGAGCAGTTCTTC.

This rearrangement joins TRBV28 to TRBJ2-5, with D unclear. The ends were cut back, 7 bases at V and 5 bases at J, with 17 bases in the middle. Germline CDR1 is MDHEN and CDR2 is SYDVKM. CDR3 length equals 14 residues. The CDR3 loop is CASNANQAGETQYF. Written as DNA, the CDR3 is TGTGCCAGCAATGCTAACCAGGCTGGGGAGACCCAGTACTTC.

This clonotype was seen only a few times. A read error may be the cause here, since a much bigger clone is one base away. V usage is TRBV4-3 and J usage is TRBJ2-1, with 8 nucleotides matching TRBD1. V shed 0 bases and J 13 bases; nucleotides not matched to a gene: 14. Germline CDR1 LGHNA, CDR2 YSLEER. The length of the CDR3 is 16 residues. CDR3 nucleotides: TGCGCCAGCAGCCAAGATCCTGGACAGGGTTCAGAGACCCAGTTCTTC. It specifies CASSQDPGQGSETQFF.

This clonotype was seen a handful of times. This chain joins TRBV7-9 and TRBJ2-1, with D maybe TRBD1 (6 bases). The CDR3 sequence is 17 residues long. Germline CDR1 is SEHNR and CDR2 is FQNEAQ (reference sequence). V was cut by 4 bases and J by 0 bases, with 16 bases left in between. The CDR3 is CASSSRRGQSSYNEQFF. Written as DNA, the CDR3 is TGTGCCAGCAGCTCCCGCAGGGGCCAGAGCTCCTACAATGAGCAGTTCTTC. The whole variable domain, filled in from reference TRBV7-9 and TRBJ2-1, reads DTGVSQNPRHKITKRGQNVTFRCDPISEHNRLYWYRQTLGQGPEFLTYFQNEAQLEKSRLLSDRFSAERPKGSFSTLEIQRTEQGDSAMYLCASSSRRGQSSYNEQFFGPGTRLTVL.

The CDR3 DNA reads TGTGCCAGCAGCCAAGTCGGGTCTAGCGGATACAATGAGCAGTTCTTC. Translating gives CASSQVGSSGYNEQFF. This chain links TRBV4-2 with TRBJ2-1, with 7 bases identical to TRBD2. V shed 1 base and J 4 bases; nucleotides not matched to a gene: 7. CDR1 LGHNA and CDR2 YNFKEQ come from the germline V gene. The CDR3 has 16 amino acids.

J is TRBJ2-1 and V is TRBV7-2; TRBD2 matches at 9 bases. CDR3 length equals 15 residues. Germline V gene lookup returns CDR1 SGHTA and CDR2 FQGNSA. V was clipped by 6 bases and J by 8 bases; unmatched bases: 11. The CDR3 region has the DNA TGTGCCAGCAGTAGGGGCGGGGGGGAGTGGGATGAGCAGTTCTTC. Translated, it gives CASSRGGGEWDEQFF.

The chain recombines TRBV3-1 with TRBJ2-5; D unclear. CDR3 length equals 15 residues. Trimming removed 1 base at V and 7 bases at J, with 16 bases between. Germline V gene sequence: CDR1 LGHDT, CDR2 YNNKEL (reference sequence). CDR3 sequence (DNA): TGTGCCAGCAGCCAAGGCCTCAGCGCCGTAGGGACCCAGTACTTC. Amino acids: CASSQGLSAVGTQYF.

The V gene is TRBV7-2, the J gene TRBJ2-5; tentatively, D is TRBD2 (6 bases). CDR1 is SGHTA and CDR2 is FQGNSA in the germline V gene. CDR3 length equals 12 residues. V was trimmed by 5 bases and J by 6 bases, leaving 10 bases between them. The CDR3 reads CASSRDSKTQYF. CDR3 coding DNA: TGTGCCAGCAGCCGGGACTCGAAGACCCAGTACTTC.

The rearrangement joins TRBV20-1 to TRBJ2-4; TRBD1 is a possible D gene (6 bases). The tail of the sequence fits TRBJ2-7 better, so the J call may be wrong. The CDR3 has 12 amino acids. Germline CDR1 is DFQATT and CDR2 is SNEGSKA (reference sequence). In DNA, the CDR3 is TGCAGTGCGGACGGACAGATCTACGAGCAGTACTTC. The encoded protein is CSADGQIYEQYF.

The chain carries TRBV27 and TRBJ2-1, with 7 bases matching TRBD2. CDR3 length equals 15 residues. Trimming took 1 base from V and 9 from J; bases not matched to a gene: 9. Germline loops: CDR1 MNHEY, CDR2 SMNVEV (reference sequence). The CDR3, as DNA: TGTGCCAGCAGTTTATTCGGGGGGTATTGGGGTGAGCAGTTCTTC. Its protein product is CASSLFGGYWGEQFF.

This clonotype was observed once. The chain has TRBV3-1 and TRBJ2-1, with TRBD1 matching over 8 bases. With 0 bases clipped from V and 10 bases from J, the junction kept 5 bases outside the gene matches. Germline V gene data show CDR1 as LGHDT and CDR2 as YNNKEL (reference sequence). The CDR3 length is 14 residues. CDR3 nucleotides: TGTGCCAGCAGCCAAGAAGCAGGGGGCGACGAGCAGTTCTTC. Protein sequence: CASSQEAGGDEQFF.

The gene calls are TRBV20-1 and TRBJ1-2; no clear D. This CDR3 contains 14 residues. The germline V gene encodes CDR1 DFQATT and CDR2 SNEGSKA (reference sequence). V gave up 4 bases and J gave up 0 bases, with 12 bases separating them. The CDR3 loop reads CSAKEGSTNYGYTF. CDR3 DNA sequence: TGCAGTGCTAAAGAGGGCTCTACTAACTATGGCTACACCTTC.

This sequence joins TRBV6-2 or TRBV6-3 and TRBJ2-1; possibly TRBD1 for D (6 bases). Germline V gene data show CDR1 as MNHEY and CDR2 as SVGEGT. Trimming left V 7 bases short and J 7 bases short, with 14 bases between. CDR3 length: 13 amino acids. CDR3: CASTIGQRNEQFF. The DNA for the CDR3 is TGTGCCAGCACTATAGGACAGAGAAATGAGCAGTTCTTC.

The chain carries TRBV6-2 or TRBV6-3 and TRBJ1-5; possible D gene TRBD1, 6 bases. This CDR3 comprises 15 residues. Germline-derived CDR1 and CDR2 are MNHEY and SVGEGT. Trimming removed 6 bases at V and 3 bases at J, with 15 bases between. The CDR3 DNA is TGTGCCAGCAGGGACGACAGGCGTCCCAATCAGCCCCAGCATTTT. Translation gives CASRDDRRPNQPQHF.

The chain recombines TRBV6-5 with TRBJ1-6; no reliable D call. Germline CDR1 MNHEY, CDR2 SVGAGI. Trimming removed 2 bases at V and 5 bases at J, with 10 bases between. This CDR3 is 15 amino acids long. The CDR3 nucleotides read TGTGCCAGCAGTTACGGCACAGCGGATAATTCACCCCTCCACTTT. Protein sequence: CASSYGTADNSPLHF.

The CDR3 loop reads CSVWGATPDTQYF. DNA of the CDR3: TGCAGCGTCTGGGGCGCCACCCCGGATACGCAGTATTTT. V gene TRBV29-1 combines with J gene TRBJ2-3; tentative D call: TRBD1 (5 bases). The germline CDR1 and CDR2 sequences are SQVTM and ANQGSEA. The V and J ends lost 6 bases and 6 bases respectively, with 16 bases between them. This CDR3 spans 13 amino acids.

The chain has TRBV20-1 and TRBJ1-6, with 8 bases matching TRBD1. This CDR3 contains 16 residues. Germline trimming cut 5 bases from V and 7 bases from J; bases unmatched to any gene: 13. Germline V gene sequence: CDR1 DFQATT, CDR2 SNEGSKA (reference sequence). DNA of the CDR3: TGCAGTGCTCGAGCCTCCCAAACAGGGGGAAATTCACCCCTCCACTTT. Its protein is CSARASQTGGNSPLHF.

The chain combines TRBV13 with TRBJ1-2, with 8 bases that match TRBD1. J gave up 8 bases and V 5 bases, and 10 bases lay outside the gene matches. The V gene's germline CDR1 is PRHDT and CDR2 FYEKMQ (reference sequence). This CDR3 has 14 residues. The CDR3 DNA follows: TGTGCCAGCAGCCCAGGGACAGGACAAATGGGCTACACCTTC. Protein sequence: CASSPGTGQMGYTF.

The chain's CDR3 is CASSLGGAYSTEAFF. The CDR3 region has the DNA TGTGCCAGCAGTTTGGGGGGGGCCTATAGCACTGAAGCTTTCTTT. The chain combines TRBV27 with TRBJ1-1; D is perhaps TRBD1 (6 bases). V gave up 3 bases and J gave up 4 bases, with 15 bases separating them. Looked up from germline, CDR1 is MNHEY and CDR2 is SMNVEV (reference sequence). This CDR3 region has 15 residues.

The chain couples TRBV7-9 to TRBJ2-5; 10 bases line up with TRBD2. Germline V CDR1 and CDR2: SEHNR, FQNEAQ (reference sequence). V trimming: 5 bases; J trimming: 3 bases; junction bases outside the gene matches: 3. The CDR3 runs to 14 residues. The CDR3 DNA reads as TGTGCCAGCAGCATACTAGCGGGGAAAGAGACCCAGTACTTC. Translated, it gives CASSILAGKETQYF.

V gene TRBV25-1 combines with J gene TRBJ2-1; 7 bases agree with TRBD2. The germline V gene encodes CDR1 MGHDK and CDR2 SYGVNS. The J segment lost 6 bases and the V segment lost 7 bases, leaving 9 bases of the junction unmatched. CDR3 length: 14 residues. The chain's CDR3 is CASTGGREPNEQFF. Here the CDR3 DNA reads TGTGCCAGCACGGGGGGAAGAGAGCCCAATGAGCAGTTCTTC.

CDR3 DNA: TGCAGTGCTCCTCCAATCGACCGAGAGACCCAGTACTTC. Its protein is CSAPPIDRETQYF. The gene calls are TRBV20-1 and TRBJ2-5; D is unclear. V gave up 5 bases and J gave up 4 bases, with 14 bases separating them. The CDR3 runs to 13 residues. From germline, CDR1 is DFQATT and CDR2 SNEGSKA (reference sequence).

This sequence joins TRBV5-1 and TRBJ2-1, with 10 bases identical to TRBD2. Germline V gives CDR1 SGHRS, CDR2 YFSETQ. V was pared by 3 bases and J by 10 bases, with 16 bases of the junction left unmatched. The length of the CDR3 is 17 residues. CDR3 in amino acids: CASSSPGSSGGAGEQFF. Written as DNA, the CDR3 is TGCGCCAGCAGCTCGCCCGGGTCGAGCGGGGGGGCTGGCGAGCAGTTCTTC. Full variable domain (remainder filled in from reference TRBV5-1 and TRBJ2-1): KAGVTQTPRYLIKTRGQQVTLSCSPISGHRSVSWYQQTPGQGLQFLFEYFSETQRNKGNFPGRFSGRQFSNSRSEMNVSTLELGDSALYLCASSSPGSSGGAGEQFFGPGTRLTVL.

This rearrangement joins TRBV28 to TRBJ2-3; D gene ambiguous. Trimming removed 4 bases at V and 5 bases at J, with 10 bases between. In germline, CDR1 is MDHEN, CDR2 SYDVKM. This CDR3 contains 13 residues. CDR3: CASSYPTKDTQYF. The CDR3 DNA reads TGTGCCAGCAGTTACCCAACTAAAGATACGCAGTATTTT.

Comment on this clonotype: Germline and junction disagree at one end, which may indicate a read error. This chain uses TRBV5-5 with TRBJ1-4; the D gene is possibly TRBD1 (6 bases). Germline V CDR1 and CDR2: SGHKS, YYEKEE (reference sequence). This CDR3 has 13 amino acids. The CDR3: CASTIQGSEKLFF. The CDR3, as DNA: TGTGCCAGCACCATCCAGGGGAGTGAAAAGCTGTTTTTT. The whole variable domain, remainder taken from reference TRBV5-5 and TRBJ1-4, is DAGVTQSPTHLIKTRGQQVTLRCSPISGHKSVSWYQQVLGQGPQFIFQYYEKEERGRGNFPDRFSARQFPNYSSELNVNALLLGDSALYLCASTIQGSEKLFFGSGTQLSVL.

V usage is TRBV4-3 and J usage is TRBJ2-1; 8 positions agree with TRBD2. Losses at the gene ends were 0 bases for V and 5 bases for J; bases not matched to a gene: 9. Germline CDR1 LGHNA, CDR2 YSLEER. This CDR3 contains 17 residues. The CDR3 reads CASSQDPRGGWDNEQFF. CDR3 nucleotides: TGCGCCAGCAGCCAAGACCCCCGGGGGGGCTGGGACAATGAGCAGTTCTTC.

J is TRBJ1-5 and V is TRBV7-8; TRBD1 might be the D (5 bases). This CDR3 region has 14 residues. Germline CDR1 reads SGHVS; CDR2 reads FQNEAQ. The V end was cut by 5 bases, the J end by 7 bases, with 15 bases between. The CDR3 sequence is CASSRSQGGQPQHF. CDR3 DNA: TGTGCCAGCAGCCGTAGTCAGGGTGGGCAGCCCCAGCATTTT.